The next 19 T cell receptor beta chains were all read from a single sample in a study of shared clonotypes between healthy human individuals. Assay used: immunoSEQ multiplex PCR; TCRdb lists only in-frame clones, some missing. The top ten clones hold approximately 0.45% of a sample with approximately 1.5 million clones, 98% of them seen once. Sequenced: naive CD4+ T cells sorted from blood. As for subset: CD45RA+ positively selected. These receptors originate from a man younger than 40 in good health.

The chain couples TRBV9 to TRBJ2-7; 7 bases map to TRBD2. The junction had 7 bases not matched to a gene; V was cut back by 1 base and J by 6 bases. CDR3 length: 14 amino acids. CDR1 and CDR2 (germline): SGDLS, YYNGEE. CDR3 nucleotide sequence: TGTGCCAGCAGCGTATCACTAGCGCCAGTCGAGCAGTACTTC. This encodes CASSVSLAPVEQYF.

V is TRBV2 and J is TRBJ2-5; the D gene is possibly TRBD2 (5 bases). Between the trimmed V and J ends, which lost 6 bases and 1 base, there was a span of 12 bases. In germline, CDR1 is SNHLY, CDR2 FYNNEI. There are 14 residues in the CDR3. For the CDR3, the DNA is TGTGCCAGCAGGAGGGAGTCCCTCCAAGAGACCCAGTACTTC. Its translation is CASRRESLQETQYF.

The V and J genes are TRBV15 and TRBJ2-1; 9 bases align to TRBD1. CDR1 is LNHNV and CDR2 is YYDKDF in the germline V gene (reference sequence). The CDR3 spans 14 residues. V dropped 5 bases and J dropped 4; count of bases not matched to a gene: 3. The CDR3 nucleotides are TGTGCCACCAGCCGGGACAGGGTTTACAATGAGCAGTTCTTC. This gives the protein CATSRDRVYNEQFF.

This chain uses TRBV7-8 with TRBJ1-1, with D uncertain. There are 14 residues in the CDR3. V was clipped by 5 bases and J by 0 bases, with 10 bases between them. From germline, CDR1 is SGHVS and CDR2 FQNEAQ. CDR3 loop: CASSATRMNTEAFF. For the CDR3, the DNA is TGTGCCAGCAGCGCAACAAGAATGAACACTGAAGCTTTCTTT.

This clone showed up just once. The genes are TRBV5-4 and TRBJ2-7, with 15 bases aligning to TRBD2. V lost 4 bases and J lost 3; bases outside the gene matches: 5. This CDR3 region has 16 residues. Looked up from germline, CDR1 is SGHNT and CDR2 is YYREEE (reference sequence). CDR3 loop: CASSRGLAGGDYEQYF. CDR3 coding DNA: TGTGCCAGCAGCAGGGGACTAGCGGGGGGAGACTACGAGCAGTACTTC.

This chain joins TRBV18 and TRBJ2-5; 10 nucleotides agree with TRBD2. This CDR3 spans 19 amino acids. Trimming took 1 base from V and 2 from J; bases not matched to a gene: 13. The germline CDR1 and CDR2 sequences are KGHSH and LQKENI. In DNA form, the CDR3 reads TGTGCCAGCTCACCACTGAAGCTGGGAGCGGGAGGGATGCAAGAGACCCAGTACTTC. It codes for CASSPLKLGAGGMQETQYF.

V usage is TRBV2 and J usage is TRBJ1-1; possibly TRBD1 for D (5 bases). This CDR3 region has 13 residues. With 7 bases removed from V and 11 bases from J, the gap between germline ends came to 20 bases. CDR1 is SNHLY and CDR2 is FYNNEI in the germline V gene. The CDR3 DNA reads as TGTGCCAGCAACTCCGGGAGAGGGGTGGAGGCTTTCTTT. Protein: CASNSGRGVEAFF.

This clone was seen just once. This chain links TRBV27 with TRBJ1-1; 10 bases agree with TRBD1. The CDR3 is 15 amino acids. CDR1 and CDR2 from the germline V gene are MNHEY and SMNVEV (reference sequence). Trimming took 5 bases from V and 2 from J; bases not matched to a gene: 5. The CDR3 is CASSPRDRGNTEAFF. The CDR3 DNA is TGTGCCAGCAGTCCTCGGGACAGGGGTAACACTGAAGCTTTCTTT.

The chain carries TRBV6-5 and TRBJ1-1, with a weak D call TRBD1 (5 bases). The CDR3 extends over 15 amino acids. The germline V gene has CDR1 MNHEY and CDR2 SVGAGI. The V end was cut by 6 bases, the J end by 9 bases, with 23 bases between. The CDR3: CASSPSGPRKGKAFF. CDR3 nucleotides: TGTGCCAGCAGCCCCTCCGGGCCTAGAAAGGGGAAAGCTTTCTTT.

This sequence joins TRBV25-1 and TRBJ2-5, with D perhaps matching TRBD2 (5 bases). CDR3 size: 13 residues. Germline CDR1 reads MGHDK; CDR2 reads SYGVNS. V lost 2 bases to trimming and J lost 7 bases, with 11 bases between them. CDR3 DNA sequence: TGTGCCAGCAGTGAACTCCGGGGATCGACCCAGTACTTC. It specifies CASSELRGSTQYF.

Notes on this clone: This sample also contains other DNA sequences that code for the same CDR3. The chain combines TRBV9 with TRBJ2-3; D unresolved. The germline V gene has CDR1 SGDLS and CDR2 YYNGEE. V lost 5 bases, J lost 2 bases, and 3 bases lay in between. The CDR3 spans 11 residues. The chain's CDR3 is CASSSTDTQYF. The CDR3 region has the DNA TGTGCCAGCAGTTCCACAGATACGCAGTATTTT.

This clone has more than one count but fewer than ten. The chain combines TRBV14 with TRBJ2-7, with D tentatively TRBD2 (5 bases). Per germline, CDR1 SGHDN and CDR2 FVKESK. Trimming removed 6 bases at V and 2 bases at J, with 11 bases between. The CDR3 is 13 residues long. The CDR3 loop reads CASSSGSPYEQYF. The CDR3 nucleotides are TGTGCCAGCAGTTCGGGATCCCCCTACGAGCAGTACTTC.

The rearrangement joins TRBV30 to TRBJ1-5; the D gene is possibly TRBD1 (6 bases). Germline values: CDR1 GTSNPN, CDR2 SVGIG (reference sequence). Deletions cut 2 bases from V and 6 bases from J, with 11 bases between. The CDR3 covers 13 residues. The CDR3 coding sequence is TGTGCCTGGAGTTACAGGGTCGGTCAGCCCCAGCATTTT. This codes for CAWSYRVGQPQHF.

Written as DNA, the CDR3 is TGTGCCAGCAGTGTAACTGAGCCCCAGCATTTT. Amino acids: CASSVTEPQHF. This sequence joins TRBV6-1 and TRBJ1-5; D unresolved. Germline V gene sequence: CDR1 MNHNS, CDR2 SASEGT. CDR3 length: 11 residues. V was pared by 4 bases and J by 8 bases, with 6 bases between.

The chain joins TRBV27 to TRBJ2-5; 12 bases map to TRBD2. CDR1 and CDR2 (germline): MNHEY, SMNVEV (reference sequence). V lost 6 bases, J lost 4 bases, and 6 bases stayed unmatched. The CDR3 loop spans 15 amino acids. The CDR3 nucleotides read TGTGCCAGCAGACTAGCGGGAGGAGTCGGAGAGACCCAGTACTTC. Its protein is CASRLAGGVGETQYF.

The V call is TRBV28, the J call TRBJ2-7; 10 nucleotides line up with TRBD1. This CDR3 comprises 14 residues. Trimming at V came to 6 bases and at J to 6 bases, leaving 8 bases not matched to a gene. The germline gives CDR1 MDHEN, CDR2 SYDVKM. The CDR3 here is CASRRQGAVAEQYF. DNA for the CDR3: TGTGCCAGCAGGAGACAGGGGGCAGTTGCCGAGCAGTACTTC. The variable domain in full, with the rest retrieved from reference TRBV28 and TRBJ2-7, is DVKVTQSSRYLVKRTGEKVFLECVQDMDHENMFWYRQDPGLGLRLIYFSYDVKMKEKGDIPEGYSVSREKKERFSLILESASTNQTSMYLCASRRQGAVAEQYFGPGTRLTVT.

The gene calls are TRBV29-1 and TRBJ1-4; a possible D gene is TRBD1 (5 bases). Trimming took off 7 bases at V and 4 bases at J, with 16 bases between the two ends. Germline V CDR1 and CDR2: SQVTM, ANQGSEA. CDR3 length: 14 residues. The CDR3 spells CSATVGGGNEKLFF. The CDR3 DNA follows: TGCAGCGCGACCGTCGGGGGAGGTAATGAAAAACTGTTTTTT.

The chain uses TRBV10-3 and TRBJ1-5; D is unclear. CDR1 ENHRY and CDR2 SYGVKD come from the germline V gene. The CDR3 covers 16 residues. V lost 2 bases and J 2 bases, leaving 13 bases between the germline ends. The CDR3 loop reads CAISEIWVIGNQPQHF. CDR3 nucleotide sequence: TGTGCCATCAGTGAGATCTGGGTCATAGGCAATCAGCCCCAGCATTTT.

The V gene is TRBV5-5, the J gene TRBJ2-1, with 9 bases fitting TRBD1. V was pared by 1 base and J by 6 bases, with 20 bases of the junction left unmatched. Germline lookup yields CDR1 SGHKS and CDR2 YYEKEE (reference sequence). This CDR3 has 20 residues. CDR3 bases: TGTGCCAGCAGCTTGCGCGGTACGCTCTCAGCCGGGACAGGGATCAATGAGCAGTTCTTC. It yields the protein CASSLRGTLSAGTGINEQFF.